The T cell receptor (beta chain) under discussion was sequenced for a study of low-dose radiotherapy and immunotherapy resistance in tumors. The overall study: Fractions of 0.5 Gy went to Cohort 1 every 2 weeks, totaling 6.5 Gy. Intravenous ipilimumab 1 mg/kg every six weeks was given with nivolumab 240 mg every two weeks. Cyclophosphamide was given intravenously at 200 mg/m2 every two weeks, and each dose came one day before radiation and immunotherapy. Patients were on oral aspirin 300 mg taken daily for four cycles from cycle 1 day 1.

Time point indicated: after trial treatment. Treatment here: LDRT plus nivolumab, ipilimumab, low-dose cyclophosphamide and aspirin (RACIN trial). Primers used for first-strand cDNA, a TRAV- and TRBV-specific set, covered both alpha and beta chains. A constant-region primer paired with the V-primer adapter amplified TCRs over roughly 18 PCR cycles. TCRdb redid the calling of the reads with MiXCR, one entry per CDR3 protein. The data hold roughly 56,000 distinct CDR3 sequences, with around 23% observed a single time. This clonotype was detected many times. J lost 0 bases, V lost 1 base, and 14 bases had no gene match. Germline-derived CDR1 and CDR2 are SGHDT and YYEEEE. This CDR3 has 19 residues.

This TCR came from a male donor with prostate cancer. The J gene is TRBJ2-5, the V gene TRBV5-6; 8 bases fit TRBD2. Source: PBMCs, taken after low-dose radiotherapy plus immunotherapy. CDR3 protein: CASSLLYGFWRGDQETQYF. CDR3 DNA: TGTGCCAGCAGCTTGCTTTACGGTTTCTGGCGGGGGGACCAAGAGACCCAGTACTTC. The whole variable domain, remainder taken from reference TRBV5-6 and TRBJ2-5, is DAGVTQSPTHLIKTRGQQVTLRCSPKSGHDTVSWYQQALGQGPQFIFQYYEEEERQRGNFPDRFSGHQFPNYSSELNVNALLLGDSALYLCASSLLYGFWRGDQETQYFGPGTRLLVL.